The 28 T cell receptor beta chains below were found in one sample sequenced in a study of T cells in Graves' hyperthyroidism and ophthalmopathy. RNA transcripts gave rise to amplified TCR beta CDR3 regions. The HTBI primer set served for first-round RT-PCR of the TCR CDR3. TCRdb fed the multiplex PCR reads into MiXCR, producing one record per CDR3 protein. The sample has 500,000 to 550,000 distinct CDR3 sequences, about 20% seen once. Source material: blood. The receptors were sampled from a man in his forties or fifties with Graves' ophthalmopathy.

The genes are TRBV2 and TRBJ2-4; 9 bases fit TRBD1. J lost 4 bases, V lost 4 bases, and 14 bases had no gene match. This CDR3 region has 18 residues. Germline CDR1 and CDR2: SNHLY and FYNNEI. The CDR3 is CASSAGQGSWGTKNIQYF. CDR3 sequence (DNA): TGTGCCAGCAGTGCGGGACAGGGAAGTTGGGGAACGAAAAACATTCAGTACTTC.

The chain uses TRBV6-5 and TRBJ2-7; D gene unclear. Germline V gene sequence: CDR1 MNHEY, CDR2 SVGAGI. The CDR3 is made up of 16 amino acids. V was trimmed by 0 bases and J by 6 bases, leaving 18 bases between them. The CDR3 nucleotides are TGTGCCAGCAGTTACTCCCCCCCCACGGCCCCCGGCGAGCAGTACTTC. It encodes CASSYSPPTAPGEQYF.

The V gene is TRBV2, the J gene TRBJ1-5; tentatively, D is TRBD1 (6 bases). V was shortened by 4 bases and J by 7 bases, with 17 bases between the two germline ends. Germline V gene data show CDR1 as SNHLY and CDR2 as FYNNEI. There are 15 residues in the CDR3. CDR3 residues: CASSGGWGGDQPQHF. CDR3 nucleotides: TGTGCCAGCAGTGGAGGATGGGGGGGCGACCAGCCCCAGCATTTT.

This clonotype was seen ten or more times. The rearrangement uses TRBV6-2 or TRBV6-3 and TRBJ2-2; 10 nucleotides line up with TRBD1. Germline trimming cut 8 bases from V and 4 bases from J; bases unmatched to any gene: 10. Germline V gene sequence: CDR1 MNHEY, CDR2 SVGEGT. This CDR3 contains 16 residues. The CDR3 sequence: CASGLRGTGVTGELFF. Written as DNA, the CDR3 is TGTGCCAGCGGCTTGAGGGGGACAGGGGTCACCGGGGAGCTGTTTTTT.

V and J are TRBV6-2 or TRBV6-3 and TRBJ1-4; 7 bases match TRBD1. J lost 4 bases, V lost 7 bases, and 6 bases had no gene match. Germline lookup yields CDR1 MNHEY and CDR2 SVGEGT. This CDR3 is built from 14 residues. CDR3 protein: CASIRAGGNEKLFF. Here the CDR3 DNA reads TGTGCCAGCATTCGCGCAGGGGGTAATGAAAAACTGTTTTTT.

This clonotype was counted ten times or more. For the CDR3, the DNA is TGTGCCAGCAGTGACCCGGGACAGGGGAGCAATGAGCAGTTCTTC. Amino acids: CASSDPGQGSNEQFF. This rearrangement joins TRBV6-1 to TRBJ2-1, with 10 bases matching TRBD1. This CDR3 is built from 15 residues. Germline V gene lookup returns CDR1 MNHNS and CDR2 SASEGT. The V and J ends lost 3 bases and 6 bases, in that order; junction bases with no gene match: 5.

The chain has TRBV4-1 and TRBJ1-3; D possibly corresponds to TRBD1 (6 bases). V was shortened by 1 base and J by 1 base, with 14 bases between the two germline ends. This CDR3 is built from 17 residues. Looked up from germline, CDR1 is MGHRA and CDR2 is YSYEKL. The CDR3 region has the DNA TGCGCCAGCAGCCAAGGGTGGGGGCGTCTTTCTGGAAACACCATATATTTT. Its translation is CASSQGWGRLSGNTIYF.

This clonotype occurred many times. CDR3 in DNA: TGTGCCAGCAGCTTAGAGGGGATCGCTAATCAGCCCCAGCATTTT. This gives the protein CASSLEGIANQPQHF. The J gene is TRBJ1-5, the V gene TRBV7-2; TRBD1 might be the D (5 bases). The CDR3 is made up of 15 amino acids. Trimming took off 1 base at V and 4 bases at J, with 11 bases between the two ends. Germline values: CDR1 SGHTA, CDR2 FQGNSA.

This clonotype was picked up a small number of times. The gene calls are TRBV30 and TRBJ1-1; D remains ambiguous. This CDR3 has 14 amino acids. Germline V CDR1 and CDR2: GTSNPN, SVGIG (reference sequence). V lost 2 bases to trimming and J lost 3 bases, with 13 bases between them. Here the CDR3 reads CAWSTSPKDTEAFF. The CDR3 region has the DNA TGTGCCTGGAGTACAAGCCCCAAGGACACTGAAGCTTTCTTT. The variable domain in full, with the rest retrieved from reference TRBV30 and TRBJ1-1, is SQTIHQWPATLVQPVGSPLSLECTVEGTSNPNLYWYRQAAGRGLQLLFYSVGIGQISSEVPQNLSASRPQDRQFILSSKKLLLSDSGFYLCAWSTSPKDTEAFFGQGTRLTVV.

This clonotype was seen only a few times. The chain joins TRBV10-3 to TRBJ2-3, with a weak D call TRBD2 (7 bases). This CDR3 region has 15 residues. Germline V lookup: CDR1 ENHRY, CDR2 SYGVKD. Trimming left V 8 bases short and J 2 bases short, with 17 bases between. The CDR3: CAIGGGGLNTDTQYF. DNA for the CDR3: TGTGCCATCGGGGGAGGGGGACTTAACACAGATACGCAGTATTTT.

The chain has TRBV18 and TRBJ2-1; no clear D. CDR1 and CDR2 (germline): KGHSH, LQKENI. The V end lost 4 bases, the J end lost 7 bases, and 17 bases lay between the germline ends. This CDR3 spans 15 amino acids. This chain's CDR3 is CASSLSRLEKNEQFF. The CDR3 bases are TGTGCCAGCTCACTATCACGTCTAGAAAAAAATGAGCAGTTCTTC.

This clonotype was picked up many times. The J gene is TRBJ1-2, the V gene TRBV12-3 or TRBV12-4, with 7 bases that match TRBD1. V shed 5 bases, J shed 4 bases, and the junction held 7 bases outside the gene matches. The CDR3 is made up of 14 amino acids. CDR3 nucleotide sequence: TGTGCCAGCAGTCTCCAGGGGGACCCCTATGGCTACACCTTC. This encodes CASSLQGDPYGYTF.

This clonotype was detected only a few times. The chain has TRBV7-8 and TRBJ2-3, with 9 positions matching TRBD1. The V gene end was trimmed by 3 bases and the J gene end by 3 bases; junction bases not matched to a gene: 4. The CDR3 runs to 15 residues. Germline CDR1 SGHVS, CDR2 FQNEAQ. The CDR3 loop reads CASSLDRGNTDTQYF. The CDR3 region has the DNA TGTGCCAGCAGCTTGGACAGGGGAAATACAGATACGCAGTATTTT.

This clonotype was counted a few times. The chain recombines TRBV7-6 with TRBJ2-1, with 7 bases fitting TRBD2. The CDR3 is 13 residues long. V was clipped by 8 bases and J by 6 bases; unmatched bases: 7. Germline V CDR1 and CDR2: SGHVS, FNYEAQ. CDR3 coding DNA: TGTGCCAGCTCCTCGGGGGGTAGCAATGAGCAGTTCTTC. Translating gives CASSSGGSNEQFF.

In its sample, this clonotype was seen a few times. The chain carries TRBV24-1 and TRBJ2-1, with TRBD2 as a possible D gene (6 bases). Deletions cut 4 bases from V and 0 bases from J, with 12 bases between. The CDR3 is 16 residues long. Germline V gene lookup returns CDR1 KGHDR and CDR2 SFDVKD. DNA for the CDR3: TGTGCCACCAGTGAACCCGGGGGTACCTCCTACAATGAGCAGTTCTTC. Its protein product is CATSEPGGTSYNEQFF.

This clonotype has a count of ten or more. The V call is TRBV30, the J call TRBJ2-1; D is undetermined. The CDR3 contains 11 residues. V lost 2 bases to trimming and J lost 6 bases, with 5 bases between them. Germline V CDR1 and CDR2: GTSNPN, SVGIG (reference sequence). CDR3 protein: CAWSRSNEQFF. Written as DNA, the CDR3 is TGTGCCTGGAGTCGCAGCAATGAGCAGTTCTTC.

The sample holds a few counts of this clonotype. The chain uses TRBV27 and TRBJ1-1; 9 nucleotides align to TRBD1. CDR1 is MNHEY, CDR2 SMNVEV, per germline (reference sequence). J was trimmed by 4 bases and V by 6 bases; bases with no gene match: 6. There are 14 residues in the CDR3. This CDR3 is CASRQGARTTEAFF. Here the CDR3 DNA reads TGTGCCAGCAGACAGGGGGCGCGAACCACTGAAGCTTTCTTT.

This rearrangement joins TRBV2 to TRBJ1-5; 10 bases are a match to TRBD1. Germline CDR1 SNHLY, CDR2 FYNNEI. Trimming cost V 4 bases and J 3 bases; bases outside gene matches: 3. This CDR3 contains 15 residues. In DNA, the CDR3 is TGTGCCAGCAGTGCTGACAGGGGGCCCAATCAGCCCCAGCATTTT. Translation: CASSADRGPNQPQHF.

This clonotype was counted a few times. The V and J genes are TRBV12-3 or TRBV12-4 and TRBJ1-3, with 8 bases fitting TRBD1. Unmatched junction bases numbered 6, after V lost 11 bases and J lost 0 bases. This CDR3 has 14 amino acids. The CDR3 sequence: CASRTGNSGNTIYF. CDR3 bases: TGTGCCTCCCGGACAGGGAACTCTGGAAACACCATATATTTT.

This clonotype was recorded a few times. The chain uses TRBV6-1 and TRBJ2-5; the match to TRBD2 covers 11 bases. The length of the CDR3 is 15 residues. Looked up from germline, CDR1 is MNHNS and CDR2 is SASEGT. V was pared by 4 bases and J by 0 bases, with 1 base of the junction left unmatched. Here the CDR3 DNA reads TGTGCCAGCAGTGGACTAGCGGGGTACCAAGAGACCCAGTACTTC. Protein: CASSGLAGYQETQYF.

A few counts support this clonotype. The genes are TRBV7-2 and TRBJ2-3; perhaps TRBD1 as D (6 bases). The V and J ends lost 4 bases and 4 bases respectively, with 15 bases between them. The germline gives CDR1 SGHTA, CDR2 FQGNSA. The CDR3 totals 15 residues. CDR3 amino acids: CASSSTGHLADTQYF. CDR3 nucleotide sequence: TGTGCCAGCAGCTCTACGGGACACTTGGCAGATACGCAGTATTTT.

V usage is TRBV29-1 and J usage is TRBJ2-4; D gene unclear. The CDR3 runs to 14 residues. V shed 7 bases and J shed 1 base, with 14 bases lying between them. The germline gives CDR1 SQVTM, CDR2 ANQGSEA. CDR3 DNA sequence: TGCAGCGCTACCCTAGGCGCTGCCAAAAACATTCAGTACTTC. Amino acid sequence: CSATLGAAKNIQYF.

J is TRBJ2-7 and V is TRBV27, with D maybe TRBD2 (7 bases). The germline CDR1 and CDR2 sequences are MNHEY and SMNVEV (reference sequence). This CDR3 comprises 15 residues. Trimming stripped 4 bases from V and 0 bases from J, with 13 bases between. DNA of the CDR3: TGTGCCAGCAGTTCCAGGGGCGGGGGCTCCTACGAGCAGTACTTC. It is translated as CASSSRGGGSYEQYF.

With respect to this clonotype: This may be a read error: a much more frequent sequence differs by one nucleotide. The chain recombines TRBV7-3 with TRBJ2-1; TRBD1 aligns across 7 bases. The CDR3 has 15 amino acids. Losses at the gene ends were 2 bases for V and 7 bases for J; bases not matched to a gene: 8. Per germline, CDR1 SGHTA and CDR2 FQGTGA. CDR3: CASSLGQVAWNEQFF. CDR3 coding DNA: TGTGCCAGCAGCTTAGGACAGGTGGCTTGGAATGAGCAGTTCTTC. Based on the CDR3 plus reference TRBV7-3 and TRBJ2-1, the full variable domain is GAGVSQTPSNKVTEKGKYVELRCDPISGHTALYWYRQSLGQGPEFLIYFQGTGAADDSGLPNDRFFAVRPEGSVSTLKIQRTERGDSAVYLCASSLGQVAWNEQFFGPGTRLTVL.

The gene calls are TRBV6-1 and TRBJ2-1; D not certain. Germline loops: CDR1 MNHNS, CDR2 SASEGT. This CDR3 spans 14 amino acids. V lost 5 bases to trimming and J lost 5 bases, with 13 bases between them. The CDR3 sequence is CASSPGPRNNEQFF. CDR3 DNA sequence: TGTGCCAGCAGTCCCGGACCTCGAAACAATGAGCAGTTCTTC.

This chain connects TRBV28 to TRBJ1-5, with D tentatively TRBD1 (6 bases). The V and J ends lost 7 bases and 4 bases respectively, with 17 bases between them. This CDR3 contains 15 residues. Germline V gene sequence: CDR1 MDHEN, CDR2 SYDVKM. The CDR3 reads CASIWGQFVNQPQHF. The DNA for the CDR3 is TGTGCCAGCATCTGGGGGCAGTTTGTAAATCAGCCCCAGCATTTT.

The CDR3 spells CASSQDGAGMRGTQYF. In DNA form, the CDR3 reads TGTGCCAGCAGCCAAGATGGGGCGGGAATGAGAGGTACGCAGTATTTT. This chain joins TRBV3-1 and TRBJ2-3, with D possibly TRBD2 on 6 matching bases. Trimming stripped 0 bases from V and 8 bases from J, with 18 bases between. CDR3 length: 16 residues. Looked up from germline, CDR1 is LGHDT and CDR2 is YNNKEL (reference sequence).

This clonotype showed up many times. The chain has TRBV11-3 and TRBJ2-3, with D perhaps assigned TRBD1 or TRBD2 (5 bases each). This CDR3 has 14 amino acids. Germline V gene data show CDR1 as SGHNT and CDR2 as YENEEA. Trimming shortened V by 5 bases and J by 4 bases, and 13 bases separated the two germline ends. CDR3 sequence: CASSPGDRPDTQYF. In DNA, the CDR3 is TGTGCCAGCAGCCCCGGGGACCGGCCAGATACGCAGTATTTT. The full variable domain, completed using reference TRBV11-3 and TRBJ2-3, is EAGVVQSPRYKIIEKKQPVAFWCNPISGHNTLYWYLQNLGQGPELLIRYENEEAVDDSQLPKDRFSAERLKGVDSTLKIQPAELGDSAVYLCASSPGDRPDTQYFGPGTRLTVL.